The 28 T cell receptor beta chains given below trace back to one sample, sequenced in a study of glioma-infiltrating T cells after dendritic cell vaccination. The repertoire was sequenced with immunoSEQ multiplex PCR; TCRdb's copy has only in-frame clones and lacks some. This sample has roughly 68,000 clones, with 80% to 85% found just once. Here the sequenced sample was blood, taken before dendritic cell vaccination. These TCRs come from a human donor with glioblastoma.

The chain employs TRBV7-8 and TRBJ2-5; D is perhaps TRBD2 (6 bases). The CDR3 length is 14 residues. The V end was cut by 3 bases, the J end by 1 base, with 9 bases between. The V gene's germline CDR1 is SGHVS and CDR2 FQNEAQ. In DNA, the CDR3 is TGTGCCAGCAGCTTGGGGGGAACCCAAGAGACCCAGTACTTC. Residues: CASSLGGTQETQYF.

This rearrangement joins TRBV6-5 to TRBJ1-2; D is ambiguous. The germline V gene encodes CDR1 MNHEY and CDR2 SVGAGI. The germline V and J ends were trimmed by 5 bases and 6 bases, with 13 bases remaining between them. The CDR3 length is 13 residues. This CDR3 is CASSEGTRDGYTF. The DNA of the CDR3 is TGTGCCAGCAGTGAGGGAACTAGGGATGGCTACACCTTC.

The rearrangement links TRBV6-1 to TRBJ2-5; 9 nucleotides line up with TRBD1. Near its end, the DNA agrees better with TRBJ2-7, so the J call may be wrong. The CDR3 length is 13 residues. Germline V gives CDR1 MNHNS, CDR2 SASEGT. The CDR3 spells CAIWEGQGYEQYF. Written as DNA, the CDR3 is TGTGCCATCTGGGAGGGACAGGGCTACGAGCAGTACTTC.

The V and J genes are TRBV5-4 and TRBJ2-7; 9 bases are a match to TRBD2. Germline loops: CDR1 SGHNT, CDR2 YYREEE (reference sequence). This CDR3 comprises 15 residues. V shed 2 bases, J shed 0 bases, and the junction held 3 bases outside the gene matches. CDR3 coding DNA: TGTGCCAGCAGCTTACTAGCGGGCGGCTCCTACGAGCAGTACTTC. Residues: CASSLLAGGSYEQYF.

The chain is built from TRBV19 and TRBJ1-1, with 9 bases lining up with TRBD1. The CDR3 covers 14 residues. Germline-derived CDR1 and CDR2 are LNHDA and SQIVND (reference sequence). V lost 8 bases, J lost 5 bases, and 9 bases stayed unmatched. This CDR3 is CASLPQGARTEAFF. CDR3 nucleotide sequence: TGTGCCAGTCTCCCACAGGGGGCGCGGACTGAAGCTTTCTTT.

This CDR3 reads CASSLAKAISGEGDTQYF. The DNA for the CDR3 is TGTGCCAGCAGCTTAGCGAAGGCGATCTCGGGGGAGGGAGATACGCAGTATTTT. The rearrangement uses TRBV7-9 and TRBJ2-3; 7 positions match TRBD2. CDR3 size: 18 residues. V gave up 0 bases and J gave up 5 bases; unmatched junction bases: 14. From germline, CDR1 is SEHNR and CDR2 FQNEAQ (reference sequence).

For this clone: The junction differs from germline at one of its ends, possibly a read error. The same CDR3 is also encoded by other DNA sequences in this sample. The chain employs TRBV28 and TRBJ1-6, with D unresolved. In germline, CDR1 is MDHEN, CDR2 SYDVKM. The CDR3 has 15 amino acids. CDR3 coding DNA: TGTGCCAGCAGTCCCCGCGGCAAAGGAAATTCGCCCCTCCACTTT. Its protein product is CASSPRGKGNSPLHF.

The gene calls are TRBV11-2 and TRBJ1-1; 7 nucleotides line up with TRBD1. Germline trimming cut 1 base from V and 5 bases from J; bases unmatched to any gene: 7. CDR1 and CDR2 (germline): SGHAT, FQNNGV. This CDR3 spans 15 amino acids. The CDR3 nucleotides read TGTGCCAGCAGCTTAGTTAGGGGGCGAGGGACTGAAGCTTTCTTT. It translates to CASSLVRGRGTEAFF.

The chain employs TRBV30 and TRBJ1-4, with no clear D. The length of the CDR3 is 14 residues. V lost 5 bases to trimming and J lost 5 bases, with 15 bases between them. Looked up from germline, CDR1 is GTSNPN and CDR2 is SVGIG (reference sequence). The CDR3 loop reads CAWAGLPGNEKLFF. CDR3 bases: TGTGCCTGGGCCGGACTCCCCGGGAATGAAAAACTGTTTTTT.

This chain joins TRBV6-6 and TRBJ2-7; TRBD1 matches at 9 bases. In germline, CDR1 is MNHNY, CDR2 SVGAGI (reference sequence). The CDR3 loop spans 14 amino acids. V dropped 5 bases and J dropped 6; count of bases not matched to a gene: 8. CDR3 loop: CASSAGTGTGEQYF. In nucleotides, the CDR3 is TGTGCCAGCAGTGCCGGGACAGGGACGGGCGAGCAGTACTTC.

The CDR3 region has the DNA TGTGCCAGCAGCGTGGGACAGGAAGGGAATCAGCCCCAGCATTTT. It is translated as CASSVGQEGNQPQHF. The rearrangement links TRBV5-5 to TRBJ1-5; 8 bases map to TRBD1. The J segment lost 4 bases and the V segment lost 4 bases, leaving 7 bases of the junction unmatched. Per the germline V gene, CDR1 is SGHKS and CDR2 is YYEKEE (reference sequence). This CDR3 comprises 15 residues.

The V gene is TRBV4-1, the J gene TRBJ2-1, with 7 bases identical to TRBD2. The V segment lost 2 bases and the J segment 0 bases; nucleotides outside the gene matches: 4. Germline V gene data show CDR1 as MGHRA and CDR2 as YSYEKL. This CDR3 comprises 16 residues. The CDR3 DNA reads as TGCGCCAGCAGCCAACCTCGGGGGGTCTCCTACAATGAGCAGTTCTTC. Encoded protein: CASSQPRGVSYNEQFF.

This chain uses TRBV6-5 with TRBJ1-4, with D possibly being TRBD1 (5 bases). The germline V gene has CDR1 MNHEY and CDR2 SVGAGI. The CDR3 consists of 14 residues. The germline V and J ends were trimmed by 5 bases and 8 bases, with 15 bases remaining between them. The chain's CDR3 is CASSIGGMGEKLFF. CDR3 bases: TGTGCCAGCAGTATTGGGGGGATGGGGGAAAAACTGTTTTTT.

This rearrangement joins TRBV5-6 to TRBJ1-6, with TRBD1 identical over 9 bases. The CDR3 is 15 amino acids. J gave up 1 base and V 5 bases, and 1 base lay outside the gene matches. Germline CDR1 is SGHDT and CDR2 is YYEEEE. This CDR3 reads CASRTGGSYNSPLHF. CDR3 nucleotide sequence: TGTGCCAGCAGGACAGGGGGTTCCTATAATTCACCCCTCCACTTT.

This clone was picked up a small number of times. This chain links TRBV5-1 with TRBJ1-4; a possible D gene is TRBD1 (6 bases). CDR3 length: 17 amino acids. Germline assignment: CDR1 SGHRS and CDR2 YFSETQ. Trimming removed 4 bases at V and 0 bases at J, with 16 bases between. The CDR3 DNA reads TGCGCCAGCAGCCCCAGTACAGGGTATGCAACTAATGAAAAACTGTTTTTT. Amino acid sequence: CASSPSTGYATNEKLFF.

This clone was recorded a few times. The CDR3 spells CASSSRVGGELFF. CDR3 nucleotide sequence: TGTGCCAGCAGCAGCAGGGTCGGCGGGGAGCTGTTTTTT. The chain joins TRBV6-6 to TRBJ2-2, with D perhaps TRBD1 (5 bases). Trimming shortened V by 6 bases and J by 7 bases, and 12 bases separated the two germline ends. The CDR3 covers 13 residues. Germline V CDR1 and CDR2: MNHNY, SVGAGI (reference sequence).

The chain has TRBV11-3 and TRBJ2-3; no clear D. The CDR3 is 15 residues long. The V and J ends lost 1 base and 0 bases respectively, with 8 bases between them. The V gene's germline CDR1 is SGHNT and CDR2 YENEEA. The CDR3 DNA sequence: TGTGCCAGCAGCTTAGTGGCCTCAAGCACAGATACGCAGTATTTT. Translation: CASSLVASSTDTQYF.

V gene TRBV4-2 combines with J gene TRBJ2-3; D ambiguous. V lost 4 bases to trimming and J lost 4 bases, with 12 bases between them. Germline V gene lookup returns CDR1 LGHNA and CDR2 YNFKEQ. This CDR3 has 14 amino acids. Written as DNA, the CDR3 is TGTGCCAGCAGCCCAGACCCCTTTGCAGATACGCAGTATTTT. Translated, it gives CASSPDPFADTQYF.

The chain employs TRBV11-2 and TRBJ2-5; 10 bases are a match to TRBD2. This CDR3 contains 14 residues. The V gene's germline CDR1 is SGHAT and CDR2 FQNNGV. V trimming: 5 bases; J trimming: 4 bases; junction bases outside the gene matches: 4. The CDR3 is CASSPGLAAETQYF. The CDR3 coding sequence is TGTGCCAGCAGCCCAGGACTAGCGGCAGAGACCCAGTACTTC.

The chain recombines TRBV19 with TRBJ1-6; tentatively, D is TRBD1 (5 bases). Germline V gene lookup returns CDR1 LNHDA and CDR2 SQIVND (reference sequence). The CDR3 length is 15 residues. Trimming removed 1 base from V and 6 bases from J, with 10 bases in between. The CDR3 sequence: CASSIGDGGNSPLHF. In DNA form, the CDR3 reads TGTGCCAGTAGTATAGGGGACGGGGGTAATTCACCCCTCCACTTT.

J is TRBJ2-1 and V is TRBV18, with 13 bases that match TRBD2. V dropped 6 bases and J dropped 12; count of bases not matched to a gene: 11. CDR1 and CDR2 from the germline V gene are KGHSH and LQKENI. This CDR3 contains 15 residues. CDR3: CASSQDTGTSGTQFF. The DNA for the CDR3 is TGTGCCAGCTCGCAAGATACCGGGACTAGCGGGACGCAGTTCTTC. The full variable domain, in which reference TRBV18 and TRBJ2-1 provide the parts outside the CDR3, is NAGVMQNPRHLVRRRGQEARLRCSPMKGHSHVYWYRQLPEEGLKFMVYLQKENIIDESGMPKERFSAEFPKEGPSILRIQQVVRGDSAAYFCASSQDTGTSGTQFFGPGTRLTVL.

V is TRBV30 and J is TRBJ1-3; 7 bases are shared with TRBD1. The CDR3 sequence is 11 residues long. J was trimmed by 3 bases and V by 8 bases; bases with no gene match: 1. Germline V lookup: CDR1 GTSNPN, CDR2 SVGIG (reference sequence). CDR3 sequence reads: CARGLGNTIYF. In DNA form, the CDR3 reads TGTGCCAGGGGGCTTGGAAACACCATATATTTT.

CDR3 loop: CASSLETGGFGSEQYF. The CDR3 bases are TGTGCCAGCAGCTTGGAAACAGGGGGCTTTGGTAGCGAGCAGTACTTC. The chain is built from TRBV5-4 and TRBJ2-7; 9 nucleotides match TRBD1. The V segment lost 0 bases and the J segment 6 bases; nucleotides outside the gene matches: 10. This CDR3 has 16 residues. Germline-derived CDR1 and CDR2 are SGHNT and YYREEE (reference sequence).

This rearrangement joins TRBV30 to TRBJ1-1, with D perhaps TRBD1 (5 bases). Germline lookup yields CDR1 GTSNPN and CDR2 SVGIG (reference sequence). This CDR3 is 13 amino acids long. V gave up 5 bases and J gave up 4 bases, with 14 bases separating them. CDR3 in amino acids: CAWAAGVGTEAFF. Written as DNA, the CDR3 is TGTGCCTGGGCCGCGGGGGTTGGCACTGAAGCTTTCTTT.

The chain joins TRBV13 to TRBJ2-7; 7 nucleotides align to TRBD1. The CDR3 totals 13 residues. Trimming took 3 bases from V and 2 from J; bases not matched to a gene: 1. Germline values: CDR1 PRHDT, CDR2 FYEKMQ (reference sequence). As DNA, the CDR3 is TGTGCCAGCAGCTTCCAGGGGGCCTACGAGCAGTACTTC. It codes for CASSFQGAYEQYF.

About this clone itself: Sequence at one end of the junction differs from germline and may be a read error. The sample holds other DNA sequences that translate to the same CDR3. This chain joins TRBV6-1 and TRBJ1-6; D possibly corresponds to TRBD1 (5 bases). The CDR3 has 13 amino acids. From germline, CDR1 is MNHNS and CDR2 SASEGT. CDR3 nucleotides: TGTGCTAGCAGTGAGGGGAGAAATTCACCCCTCCACTTT. Its protein product is CASSEGRNSPLHF.

The chain joins TRBV14 to TRBJ2-7; TRBD2 aligns across 12 bases. V shed 4 bases and J 5 bases; nucleotides not matched to a gene: 6. CDR3 size: 15 residues. Germline values: CDR1 SGHDN, CDR2 FVKESK. The CDR3 reads CASSLTSGGLNEQYF. CDR3 in DNA: TGTGCCAGCAGCCTCACTAGCGGGGGGTTGAACGAGCAGTACTTC.

This clone occurred a few times. The CDR3 sequence: CATTGGYEQYF. The CDR3 DNA sequence: TGTGCCACCACAGGGGGCTACGAGCAGTACTTC. J is TRBJ2-7 and V is TRBV27; TRBD1 aligns across 8 bases. The V gene end was trimmed by 10 bases and the J gene end by 3 bases; junction bases not matched to a gene: 2. The germline CDR1 and CDR2 sequences are MNHEY and SMNVEV (reference sequence). This CDR3 is built from 11 residues.